Listed here are 22 T cell receptor beta chains from one sample, sequenced in a study of Ad26.COV2.S vaccination and SARS-CoV-2 variants. The treatment denotes: some 19 received Ad26.COV2.S at low or high dose, single or two shots; 5 received placebo; per-sample allocation not given. All samples were drawn on day 63, counting from the first vaccine or placebo injection. TCRdb's table, derived via immunoSEQ multiplex PCR, lists solely in-frame clones and lacks some. The table includes some 340,000 clones, around four fifths detected once. The starting material was peripheral blood, obtained in a trial of Ad26.COV2.S vaccine versus placebo. All receptors derive from a person aged 18 to 65 who received the Ad26.COV2.S COVID-19 vaccine or a placebo.

The V call is TRBV4-2, the J call TRBJ2-7, with 9 bases identical to TRBD2. CDR1 LGHNA and CDR2 YNFKEQ come from the germline V gene. The CDR3 consists of 16 residues. The V and J ends lost 4 bases and 2 bases, in that order; junction bases with no gene match: 9. The CDR3 coding sequence is TGTGCCAGCAGCCGAGAGCGGCGGGGGGGCCCCTACGAGCAGTACTTC. Protein sequence: CASSRERRGGPYEQYF.

This chain joins TRBV2 and TRBJ2-5; possible D gene TRBD2, 6 bases. The V gene's germline CDR1 is SNHLY and CDR2 FYNNEI. The V gene lost 1 base and the J gene lost 5 bases, with 14 bases spanning the gap. The length of the CDR3 is 15 residues. This CDR3 is CASSEVGYRGETQYF. The CDR3 DNA sequence: TGTGCCAGCAGTGAAGTAGGGTACCGGGGGGAGACCCAGTACTTC.

V gene TRBV14 combines with J gene TRBJ1-3, with D possibly being TRBD1 (5 bases). The germline V gene has CDR1 SGHDN and CDR2 FVKESK. The CDR3 covers 13 residues. V gave up 6 bases and J gave up 12 bases, with 18 bases separating them. In nucleotides, the CDR3 is TGTGCCAGCAGTCAGGGACCCCGAAACCTCATATATTTT. This encodes CASSQGPRNLIYF.

The chain couples TRBV11-1 to TRBJ2-1; D is tentatively TRBD1 or TRBD2 (6 bases each). This CDR3 is 14 amino acids long. Germline V gene data show CDR1 as SGHAT and CDR2 as FQDESV (reference sequence). Trimming pared 0 bases from V and 15 bases from J, leaving 18 bases between. This CDR3 reads CASSLATGAPLPFF. In DNA, the CDR3 is TGTGCCAGCAGCTTAGCGACGGGGGCACCTCTCCCGTTCTTC. The variable domain in full, completed from reference TRBV11-1 and TRBJ2-1, reads EAEVAQSPRYKITEKSQAVAFWCDPISGHATLYWYRQILGQGPELLVQFQDESVVDDSQLPKDRFSAERLKGVDSTLKIQPAELGDSAMYLCASSLATGAPLPFFGPGTRLTVL.

This chain links TRBV15 with TRBJ2-1, with TRBD1 identical over 8 bases. This CDR3 has 15 amino acids. With 1 base clipped from V and 6 bases from J, the junction kept 5 bases outside the gene matches. CDR1 and CDR2 (germline): LNHNV, YYDKDF (reference sequence). CDR3 in amino acids: CATSRARQGPNEQFF. In DNA form, the CDR3 reads TGTGCCACCAGCAGAGCCCGACAGGGGCCCAATGAGCAGTTCTTC. The full variable domain, its missing parts supplied by reference TRBV15 and TRBJ2-1, is DAMVIQNPRYQVTQFGKPVTLSCSQTLNHNVMYWYQQKSSQAPKLLFHYYDKDFNNEADTPDNFQSRRPNTSFCFLDIRSPGLGDTAMYLCATSRARQGPNEQFFGPGTRLTVL.

CDR3 region: CATSGGGSGTDTQYF. For the CDR3, the DNA is TGTGCCACCAGTGGGGGCGGCTCTGGCACAGATACGCAGTATTTT. The chain joins TRBV24-1 to TRBJ2-3, with D possibly TRBD1 on 5 matching bases. Between the trimmed V and J ends, which lost 5 bases and 1 base, there was a span of 12 bases. This CDR3 region has 15 residues. Germline V gene data show CDR1 as KGHDR and CDR2 as SFDVKD.

The chain is built from TRBV5-4 and TRBJ2-5, with 7 bases aligning to TRBD2. This CDR3 is 14 amino acids long. Looked up from germline, CDR1 is SGHNT and CDR2 is YYREEE (reference sequence). Germline trimming cut 2 bases from V and 3 bases from J; bases unmatched to any gene: 4. CDR3 amino acids: CASSFGGGEETQYF. CDR3 in DNA: TGTGCCAGCAGCTTCGGGGGAGGGGAAGAGACCCAGTACTTC.

The chain recombines TRBV4-2 with TRBJ1-4; D is ambiguous. The CDR3 length is 16 residues. V lost 0 bases to trimming and J lost 8 bases, with 16 bases between them. Germline V gene data show CDR1 as LGHNA and CDR2 as YNFKEQ. CDR3 nucleotides: TGTGCCAGCAGCCAAGATGGCGGAGGGATACGGGAAAAACTGTTTTTT. It encodes CASSQDGGGIREKLFF.

The chain recombines TRBV9 with TRBJ2-6; D is ambiguous. The ends were cut back, 4 bases at V and 2 bases at J, with 7 bases in the middle. CDR1 SGDLS and CDR2 YYNGEE come from the germline V gene. The CDR3 contains 14 residues. As DNA, the CDR3 is TGTGCCAGCAGCCCCCGGGCTGGGGCCAACGTCCTGACTTTC. This gives the protein CASSPRAGANVLTF.

This chain links TRBV5-6 with TRBJ2-1, with 9 bases identical to TRBD2. V was pared by 1 base and J by 0 bases, with 5 bases of the junction left unmatched. The CDR3 sequence is 17 residues long. Per the germline V gene, CDR1 is SGHDT and CDR2 is YYEEEE. CDR3 residues: CASSLNLAGVSYNEQFF. The CDR3 bases are TGTGCCAGCAGCTTGAACTTAGCGGGGGTCTCCTACAATGAGCAGTTCTTC.

This clone was seen a few times. V and J are TRBV7-8 and TRBJ1-5; D gene unclear. Trimming removed 1 base at V and 3 bases at J, with 4 bases between. The CDR3 has 13 amino acids. Germline V CDR1 and CDR2: SGHVS, FQNEAQ. CDR3 protein: CASSLVANQPQHF. The CDR3 nucleotides read TGTGCCAGCAGCTTAGTGGCCAATCAGCCCCAGCATTTT.

The CDR3 DNA follows: TGTGCCAGCTCACCATCCCCGAGACAGGGACGGTCCTACAATGAGCAGTTCTTC. This sequence encodes CASSPSPRQGRSYNEQFF. The J gene is TRBJ2-1, the V gene TRBV18; 7 bases line up with TRBD1. Trimming at V came to 2 bases and at J to 1 base, leaving 11 bases not matched to a gene. The CDR3 loop spans 18 amino acids. Looked up from germline, CDR1 is KGHSH and CDR2 is LQKENI. The variable domain in full, with the rest retrieved from reference TRBV18 and TRBJ2-1, is NAGVMQNPRHLVRRRGQEARLRCSPMKGHSHVYWYRQLPEEGLKFMVYLQKENIIDESGMPKERFSAEFPKEGPSILRIQQVVRGDSAAYFCASSPSPRQGRSYNEQFFGPGTRLTVL.

V gene TRBV5-1 combines with J gene TRBJ1-4; D ambiguous. Germline lookup yields CDR1 SGHRS and CDR2 YFSETQ. The CDR3 contains 13 residues. The germline V and J ends were trimmed by 2 bases and 8 bases, with 10 bases remaining between them. The CDR3: CASSLKGDEKLFF. CDR3 nucleotides: TGCGCCAGCAGCTTAAAGGGAGACGAAAAACTGTTTTTT.

V and J are TRBV27 and TRBJ2-7; possibly TRBD1 for D (6 bases). From germline, CDR1 is MNHEY and CDR2 SMNVEV (reference sequence). The V end was cut by 5 bases, the J end by 1 base, with 6 bases between. This CDR3 has 12 residues. The CDR3 here is CASSTGSYEQYF. CDR3 DNA sequence: TGTGCCAGCAGTACAGGGTCCTACGAGCAGTACTTC.

The chain recombines TRBV7-9 with TRBJ1-5, with 9 bases that match TRBD1. This CDR3 contains 14 residues. V was pared by 5 bases and J by 7 bases, with 6 bases of the junction left unmatched. Germline-derived CDR1 and CDR2 are SEHNR and FQNEAQ (reference sequence). CDR3 DNA: TGTGCCAGCAGCGCCACAGGGGGCGGACAGCCCCAGCATTTT. This translates into CASSATGGGQPQHF.

The rearrangement links TRBV5-5 to TRBJ1-1; D is uncertain. Per the germline V gene, CDR1 is SGHKS and CDR2 is YYEKEE (reference sequence). This CDR3 is 15 amino acids long. Trimming shortened V by 1 base and J by 1 base, and 11 bases separated the two germline ends. The chain's CDR3 is CASSLIGHENTEAFF. CDR3 DNA: TGTGCCAGCAGCTTGATAGGCCACGAGAACACTGAAGCTTTCTTT.

This chain joins TRBV7-2 and TRBJ2-5; D is undetermined. The CDR3 runs 17 residues. Germline loops: CDR1 SGHTA, CDR2 FQGNSA. V lost 5 bases and J 6 bases, leaving 25 bases between the germline ends. CDR3 sequence: CASSPAGSSRRLQTQYF. In DNA form, the CDR3 reads TGTGCCAGCAGCCCCGCAGGTTCGTCGCGCAGGTTGCAGACCCAGTACTTC. Complete variable domain (other parts from reference TRBV7-2 and TRBJ2-5): GAGVSQSPSNKVTEKGKDVELRCDPISGHTALYWYRQSLGQGLEFLIYFQGNSAPDKSGLPSDRFSAERTGGSVSTLTIQRTQQEDSAVYLCASSPAGSSRRLQTQYFGPGTRLLVL.

The chain joins TRBV6-1 to TRBJ2-7; 8 bases line up with TRBD1. CDR1 is MNHNS, CDR2 SASEGT, per germline. The CDR3 consists of 14 residues. Unmatched junction bases numbered 6, after V lost 3 bases and J lost 5 bases. The CDR3 protein is CASSEDRVRNEQYF. For the CDR3, the DNA is TGTGCCAGCAGTGAGGACAGGGTAAGGAACGAGCAGTACTTC.

V gene TRBV19 combines with J gene TRBJ1-4; 12 bases line up with TRBD1. The CDR3 totals 15 residues. Germline lookup yields CDR1 LNHDA and CDR2 SQIVND (reference sequence). After removal of 4 bases from V and 7 bases from J, the junction contained 4 bases not matched to a gene. The CDR3 region is CASSKPGQGAEKLFF. The CDR3 coding sequence is TGTGCCAGTAGTAAACCGGGACAGGGGGCTGAAAAACTGTTTTTT.

V and J are TRBV19 and TRBJ2-7; D may match TRBD1 or TRBD2 (5 bases each). V lost 5 bases and J 0 bases, leaving 14 bases between the germline ends. Germline V lookup: CDR1 LNHDA, CDR2 SQIVND (reference sequence). CDR3 length equals 15 residues. This CDR3 is CASSPMWGNSYEQYF. In DNA form, the CDR3 reads TGTGCCAGTAGTCCGATGTGGGGGAACTCCTACGAGCAGTACTTC.

The CDR3 sequence is CAISGGQGNRDTEAFF. DNA for the CDR3: TGTGCCATCAGTGGAGGACAGGGGAATAGGGACACTGAAGCTTTCTTT. The chain is built from TRBV10-3 and TRBJ1-1, with 9 bases aligning to TRBD1. There are 16 residues in the CDR3. Germline trimming cut 4 bases from V and 3 bases from J; bases unmatched to any gene: 9. CDR1 is ENHRY and CDR2 is SYGVKD in the germline V gene.

The chain employs TRBV19 and TRBJ1-3, with TRBD1 matching over 8 bases. Germline CDR1 and CDR2: LNHDA and SQIVND (reference sequence). The ends lost 4 bases at V and 4 bases at J; junction bases unmatched: 6. CDR3 size: 15 residues. Here the CDR3 DNA reads TGTGCCAGTAGTAGGGGACAGGCGGGAGGAAACACCATATATTTT. It yields the protein CASSRGQAGGNTIYF.